The entry below gives a single TCR beta chain sequence along with its context. Its antigen is unknown. Base qualities were left out, and no much larger clone turns up one base away. Reading the germline V gene gives CDR1 LGHNA and CDR2 YSLEER. Relative to germline, V is missing 0 bases and J is missing 6 bases, with 5 bases of the junction outside any gene match. From cysteine to phenylalanine, the CDR3 is 16 amino acids long. Of all the DNA, just the CDR3 is kept, 48 bases in frame from base 1. The library was prepared using the immunoSEQ multiplex PCR assay. In its TCRdb copy, this immuneACCESS table keeps in-frame sequences only and misses some clones. Where compared with another copy, unresolved V genes explain less than half of these, and the others have no known cause. The sample includes 630,000 or so clones, with around 87% observed a single time. Jointly, the top ten make up about 0.0094% of the sample.

This record comes from a study of shared T cell receptors in the human thymus (dated by TCRdb to about 2021). Describing the broader study: The study investigated the way shared, self-reactive T-cell receptor alpha chains are produced in the human thymus.

These same records also appear under a second study, on human thymus T cells. Per that second paper: In Finland, the donors were immunologically healthy infants who were having open corrective cardiac surgery for congenital heart defects. The thymus tissue came from surgical resects taken out during corrective cardiac surgery. Both the thymic and the peripheral blood repertoires appeared to show biased V and J gene segment usage. Highly overlapping thymic TCR repertoires among unrelated individuals were reported in the related research. The study used eight infant thymus samples plus four related peripheral blood samples to characterize TCR alpha and beta repertoires. Donor ages ranging from roughly 6 to 244 days were recorded, and five to seven male and a couple of female infants were included in the cohort. Thymocytes were freed from the tissue by mechanical means and kept at -70 degrees C as pellets of roughly 9.5-31 million cells. A QIAsymphony instrument was used to extract genomic DNA from the frozen cell pellets. Using the immunoSEQ multiplex PCR assay, the TCRB and TCRAD loci were amplified from a standardized quantity of quality-controlled genomic DNA. The amplicons covered the V(D)J region and were long enough to include the CDR3 and to identify the V and J genes. The amplicons were sequenced on an Illumina platform via the commercial immunoSEQ service. Corrections for primer bias and sequencing errors followed previously described methods, while TCRAD and TCRB definitions were based on the IMGT database. Analysis of the repertoires was done with immunoSEQ Analyzer 3.0 and VDJTools and included basic statistics, V/J segment usage, diversity estimates, rarefaction and pairwise overlap. Chao1, ChaoE, Efron-Thisted, Shannon and inverse Simpson indices were used to estimate diversity, which was also estimated on datasets down-sampled to the smallest sample. Repertoire overlap was determined by strict matching of CDR3 nucleotide sequence, V gene and J gene, and Jaccard-based multidimensional scaling clustering was applied. On average, thymus samples yielded 650,000 to 1,000,000 unique TCRB clonotypes, whereas blood samples yielded 65,000 to 100,000.

The chain links TRBV4-3 with TRBJ2-3; 11 junctional bases match TRBD2. This clonotype was sampled from a boy in the first two years of life with a congenital heart defect. Donor details come from another sample of the same person, matched by shared clones. The sample consisted of thymocytes. The encoded CDR3 is CASSQDPASGRDTQYF. The nucleotide sequence reads TGCGCCAGCAGCCAAGACCCCGCTAGCGGGAGGGATACGCAGTATTTT.